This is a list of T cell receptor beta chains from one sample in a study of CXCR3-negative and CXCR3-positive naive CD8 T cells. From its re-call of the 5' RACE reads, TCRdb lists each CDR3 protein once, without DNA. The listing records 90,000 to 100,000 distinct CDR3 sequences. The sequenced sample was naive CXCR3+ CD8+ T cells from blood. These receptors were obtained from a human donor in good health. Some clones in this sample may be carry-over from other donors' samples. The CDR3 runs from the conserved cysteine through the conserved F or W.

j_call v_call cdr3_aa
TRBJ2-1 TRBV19 CASSIGGGAYNEQFF
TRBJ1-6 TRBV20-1 CSASGTENSPLHF
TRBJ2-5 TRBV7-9 CASSLGTGGDQETQYF
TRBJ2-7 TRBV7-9 CASSPPEGANEQYF
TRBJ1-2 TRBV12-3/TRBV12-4 CASSLGVELTAYYGYTF
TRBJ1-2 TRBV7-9 CASSRDSLYGYTF
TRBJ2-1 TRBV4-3 CASRTTTSGAYNEQFF
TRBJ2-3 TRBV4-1 CASNGLAGGPDTQYF
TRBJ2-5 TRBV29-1 CSVFGGETQYF
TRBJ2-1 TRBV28 CASRSGGLGAYNEQFF
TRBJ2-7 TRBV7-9 CASSSWTGQHEQYF